This T cell receptor beta chain was profiled in a study of blood T cell repertoires in COVID-19. On the study more broadly: Collection of acute and convalescent COVID-19 samples took place in the United States, Italy and Spain.

V lost 5 bases, J lost 0 bases, and 8 bases stayed unmatched. The CDR3 has 16 residues. Per the germline V gene, CDR1 is SNHLY and CDR2 is FYNNEI. Study processing details: Estimation of nucleated cell counts was performed using reference gene primer amplification. Sequencing was performed with immunoSEQ multiplex PCR; in TCRdb, only in-frame clones are kept and a portion is missing. The V and J calls and clone size come from that table; D and trimming were worked out from the DNA. This table has fewer than 65,000 clones, 65% to 90% appearing once. The receptor's source is a man aged 55 to 70 with acute or convalescent COVID-19. The material sequenced was peripheral blood. This chain links TRBV2 with TRBJ2-3, with 7 bases that match TRBD1. For the CDR3, the DNA is TGTGCCAGCAGTATGGACAGGCCGACTAGCACAGATACGCAGTATTTT. Protein sequence: CASSMDRPTSTDTQYF.